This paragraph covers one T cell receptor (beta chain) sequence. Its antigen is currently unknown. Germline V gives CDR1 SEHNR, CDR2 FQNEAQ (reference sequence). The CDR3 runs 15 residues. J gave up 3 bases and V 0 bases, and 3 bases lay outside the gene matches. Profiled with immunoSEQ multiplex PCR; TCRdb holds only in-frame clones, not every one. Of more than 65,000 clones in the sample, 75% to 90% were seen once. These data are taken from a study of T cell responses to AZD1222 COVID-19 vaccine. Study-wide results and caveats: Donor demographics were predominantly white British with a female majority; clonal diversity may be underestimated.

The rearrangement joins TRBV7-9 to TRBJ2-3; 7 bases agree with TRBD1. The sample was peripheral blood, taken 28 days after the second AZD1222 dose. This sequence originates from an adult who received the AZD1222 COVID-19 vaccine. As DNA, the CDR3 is TGTGCCAGCAGCTTAGCGGCAGGGGGTACAGATACGCAGTATTTT. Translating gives CASSLAAGGTDTQYF.